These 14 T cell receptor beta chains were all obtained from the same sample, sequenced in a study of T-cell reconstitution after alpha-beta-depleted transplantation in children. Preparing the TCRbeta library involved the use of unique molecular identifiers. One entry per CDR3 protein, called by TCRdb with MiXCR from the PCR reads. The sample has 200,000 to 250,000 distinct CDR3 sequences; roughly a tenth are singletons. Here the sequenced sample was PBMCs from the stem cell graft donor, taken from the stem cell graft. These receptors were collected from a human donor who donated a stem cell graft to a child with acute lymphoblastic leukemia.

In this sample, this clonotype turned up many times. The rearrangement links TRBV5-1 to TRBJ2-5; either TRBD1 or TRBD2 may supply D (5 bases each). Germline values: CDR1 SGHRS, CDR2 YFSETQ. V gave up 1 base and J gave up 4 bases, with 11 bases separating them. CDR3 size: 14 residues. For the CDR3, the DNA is TGCGCCAGCAGCTTGAGGGGTAGCGTAGAGACCCAGTACTTC. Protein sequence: CASSLRGSVETQYF. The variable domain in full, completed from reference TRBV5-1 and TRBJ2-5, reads KAGVTQTPRYLIKTRGQQVTLSCSPISGHRSVSWYQQTPGQGLQFLFEYFSETQRNKGNFPGRFSGRQFSNSRSEMNVSTLELGDSALYLCASSLRGSVETQYFGPGTRLLVL.

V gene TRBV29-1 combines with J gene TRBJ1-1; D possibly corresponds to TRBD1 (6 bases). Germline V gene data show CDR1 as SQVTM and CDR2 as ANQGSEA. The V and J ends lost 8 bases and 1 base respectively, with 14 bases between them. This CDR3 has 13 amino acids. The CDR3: CSTEGQPNTEAFF. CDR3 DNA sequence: TGCAGCACGGAAGGACAGCCGAACACTGAAGCTTTCTTT.

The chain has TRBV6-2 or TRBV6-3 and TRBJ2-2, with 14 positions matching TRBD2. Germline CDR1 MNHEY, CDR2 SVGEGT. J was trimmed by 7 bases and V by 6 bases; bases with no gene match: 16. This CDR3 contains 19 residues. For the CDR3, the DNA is TGTGCCAGCAGACGCCCGGGACTAGCGGGGGCGACGAGGGGCGGGGAGCTGTTTTTT. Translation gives CASRRPGLAGATRGGELFF.

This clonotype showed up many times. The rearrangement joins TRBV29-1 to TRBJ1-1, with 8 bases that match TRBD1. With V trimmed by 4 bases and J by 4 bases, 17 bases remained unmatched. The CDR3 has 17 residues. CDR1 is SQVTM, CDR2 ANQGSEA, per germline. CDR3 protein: CSVVSFDRGDGSTEAFF. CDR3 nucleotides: TGCAGCGTTGTTTCGTTTGACAGGGGAGATGGGAGCACTGAAGCTTTCTTT.

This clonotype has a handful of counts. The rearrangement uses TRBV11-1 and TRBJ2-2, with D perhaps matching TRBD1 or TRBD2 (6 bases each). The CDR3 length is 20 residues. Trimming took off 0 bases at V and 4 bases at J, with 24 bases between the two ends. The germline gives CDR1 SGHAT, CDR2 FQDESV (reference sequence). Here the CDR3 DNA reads TGTGCCAGCAGCTTAGCGCCCGGGTTCGGGGGCAAAAGTGGCACCGGGGAGCTGTTTTTT. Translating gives CASSLAPGFGGKSGTGELFF.

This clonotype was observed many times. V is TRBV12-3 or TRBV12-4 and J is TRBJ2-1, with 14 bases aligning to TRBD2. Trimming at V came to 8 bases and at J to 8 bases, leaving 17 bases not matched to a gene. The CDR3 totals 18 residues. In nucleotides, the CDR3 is TGTGCCAGCGGACACCCGGGACTAGCGGGGGCCCCTGGGGATGAGCAGTTCTTC. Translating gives CASGHPGLAGAPGDEQFF.

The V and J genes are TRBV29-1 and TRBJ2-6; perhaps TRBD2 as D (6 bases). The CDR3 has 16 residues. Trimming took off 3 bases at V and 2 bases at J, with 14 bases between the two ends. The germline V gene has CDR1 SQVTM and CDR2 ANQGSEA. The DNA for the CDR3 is TGCAGCGTTGATGGTTTGGAGGGAGCTGGGGCCAACGTCCTGACTTTC. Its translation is CSVDGLEGAGANVLTF.

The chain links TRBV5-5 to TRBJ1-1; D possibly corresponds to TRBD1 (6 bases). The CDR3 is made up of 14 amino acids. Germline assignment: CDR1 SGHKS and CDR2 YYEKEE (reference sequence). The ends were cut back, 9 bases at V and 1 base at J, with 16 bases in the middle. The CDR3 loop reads CATQPVTGNTEAFF. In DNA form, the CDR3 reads TGTGCCACCCAGCCTGTGACAGGGAACACTGAAGCTTTCTTT. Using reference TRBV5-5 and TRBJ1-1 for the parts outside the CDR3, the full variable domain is DAGVTQSPTHLIKTRGQQVTLRCSPISGHKSVSWYQQVLGQGPQFIFQYYEKEERGRGNFPDRFSARQFPNYSSELNVNALLLGDSALYLCATQPVTGNTEAFFGQGTRLTVV.

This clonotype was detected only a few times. This CDR3 reads CASSLEIAGGMSANTGELFF. DNA of the CDR3: TGTGCCAGCAGCCTCGAAATAGCGGGGGGTATGAGCGCGAACACCGGGGAGCTGTTTTTT. This chain uses TRBV4-2 with TRBJ2-2, with 10 bases identical to TRBD2. Germline V gives CDR1 LGHNA, CDR2 YNFKEQ. The CDR3 totals 20 residues. Unmatched junction bases numbered 14, after V lost 4 bases and J lost 0 bases.

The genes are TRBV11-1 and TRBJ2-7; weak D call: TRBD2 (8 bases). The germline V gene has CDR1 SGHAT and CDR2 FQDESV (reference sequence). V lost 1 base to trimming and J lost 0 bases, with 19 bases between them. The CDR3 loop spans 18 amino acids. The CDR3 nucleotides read TGTGCCAGCAGCTTAGTTGGTGGTAGCGGGGACAGCTCCTACGAGCAGTACTTC. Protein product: CASSLVGGSGDSSYEQYF.

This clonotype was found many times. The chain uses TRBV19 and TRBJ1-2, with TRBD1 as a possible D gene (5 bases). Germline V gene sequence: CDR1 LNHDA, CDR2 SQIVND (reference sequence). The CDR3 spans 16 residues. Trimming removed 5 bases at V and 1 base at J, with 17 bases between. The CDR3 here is CASSRDQETHNYGYTF. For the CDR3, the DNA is TGTGCCAGTAGTCGGGACCAAGAGACCCATAACTATGGCTACACCTTC.

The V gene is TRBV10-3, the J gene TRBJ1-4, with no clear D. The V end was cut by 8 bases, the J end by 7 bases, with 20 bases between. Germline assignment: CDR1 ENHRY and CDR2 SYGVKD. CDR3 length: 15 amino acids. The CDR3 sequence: CAISAGLSPGEKLFF. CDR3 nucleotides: TGTGCCATCTCTGCCGGGTTATCGCCGGGTGAAAAACTGTTTTTT.

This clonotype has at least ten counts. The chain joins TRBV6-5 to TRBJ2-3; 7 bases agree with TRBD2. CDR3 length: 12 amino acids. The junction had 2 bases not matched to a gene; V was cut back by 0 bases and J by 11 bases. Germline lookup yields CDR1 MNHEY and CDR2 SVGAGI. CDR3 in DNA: TGTGCCAGCAGTTACTCCGCGGGGGTGCAGTATTTT. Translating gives CASSYSAGVQYF.

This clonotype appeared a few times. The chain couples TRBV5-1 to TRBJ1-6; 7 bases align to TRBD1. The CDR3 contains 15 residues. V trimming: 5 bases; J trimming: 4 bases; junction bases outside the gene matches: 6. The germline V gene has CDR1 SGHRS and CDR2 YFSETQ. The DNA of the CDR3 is TGCGCCAGCAGAGACGGACAGGAGTATAATTCACCCCTCCACTTT. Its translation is CASRDGQEYNSPLHF.